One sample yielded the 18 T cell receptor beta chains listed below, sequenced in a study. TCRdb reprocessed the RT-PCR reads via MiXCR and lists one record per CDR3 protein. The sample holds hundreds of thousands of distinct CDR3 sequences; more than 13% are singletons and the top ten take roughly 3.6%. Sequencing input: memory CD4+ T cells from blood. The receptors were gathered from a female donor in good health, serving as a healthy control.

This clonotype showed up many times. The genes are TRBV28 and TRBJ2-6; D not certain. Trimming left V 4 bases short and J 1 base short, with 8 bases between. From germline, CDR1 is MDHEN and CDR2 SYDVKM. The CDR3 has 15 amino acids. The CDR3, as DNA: TGTGCCAGCAGTTCGACCCATTCTGGGGCCAACGTCCTGACTTTC. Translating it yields CASSSTHSGANVLTF.

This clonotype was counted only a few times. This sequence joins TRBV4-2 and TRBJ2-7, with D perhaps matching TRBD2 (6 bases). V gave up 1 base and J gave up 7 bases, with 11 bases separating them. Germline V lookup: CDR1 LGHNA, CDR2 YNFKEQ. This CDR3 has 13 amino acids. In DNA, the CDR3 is TGTGCCAGCAGCCAAGGCAAGGACTATGAGCAGTACTTC. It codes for CASSQGKDYEQYF.

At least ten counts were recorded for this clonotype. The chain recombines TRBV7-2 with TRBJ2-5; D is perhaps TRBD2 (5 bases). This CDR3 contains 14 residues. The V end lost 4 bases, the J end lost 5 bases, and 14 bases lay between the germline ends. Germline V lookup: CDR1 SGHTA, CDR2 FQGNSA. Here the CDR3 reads CASSWTFYEETQYF. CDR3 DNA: TGTGCCAGCAGCTGGACTTTTTACGAGGAGACCCAGTACTTC.

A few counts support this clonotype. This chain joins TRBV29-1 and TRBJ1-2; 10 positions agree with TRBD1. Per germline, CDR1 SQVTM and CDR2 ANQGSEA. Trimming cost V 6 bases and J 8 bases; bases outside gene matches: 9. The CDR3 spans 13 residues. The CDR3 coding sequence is TGCAGCGTGGGGGACAGGGGCGGTCAGGGCTACACCTTC. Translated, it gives CSVGDRGGQGYTF.

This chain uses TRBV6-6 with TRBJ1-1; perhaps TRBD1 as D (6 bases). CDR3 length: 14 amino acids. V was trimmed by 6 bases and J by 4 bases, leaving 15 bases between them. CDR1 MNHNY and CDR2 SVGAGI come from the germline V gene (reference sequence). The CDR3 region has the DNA TGTGCCAGCAGCCTATCCACAGGGCGCACTGAAGCTTTCTTT. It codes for CASSLSTGRTEAFF.

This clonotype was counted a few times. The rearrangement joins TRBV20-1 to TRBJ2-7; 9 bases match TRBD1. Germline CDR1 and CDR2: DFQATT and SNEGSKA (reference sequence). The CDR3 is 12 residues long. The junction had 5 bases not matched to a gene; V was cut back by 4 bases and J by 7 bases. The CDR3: CSANRGREEQYF. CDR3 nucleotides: TGCAGTGCTAACAGGGGGCGCGAAGAGCAGTACTTC.

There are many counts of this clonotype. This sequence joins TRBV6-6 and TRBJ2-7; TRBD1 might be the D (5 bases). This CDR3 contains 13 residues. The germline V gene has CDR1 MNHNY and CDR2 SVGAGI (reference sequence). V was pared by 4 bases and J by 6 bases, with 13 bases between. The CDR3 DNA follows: TGTGCCAGCAGTTTTCGCAACACAGGCGAGCAGTACTTC. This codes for CASSFRNTGEQYF.

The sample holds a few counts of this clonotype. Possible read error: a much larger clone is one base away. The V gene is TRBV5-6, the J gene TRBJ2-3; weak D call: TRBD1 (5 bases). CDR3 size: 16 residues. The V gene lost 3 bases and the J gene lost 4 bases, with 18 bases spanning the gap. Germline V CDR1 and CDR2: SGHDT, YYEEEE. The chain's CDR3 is CASSSQGSGYADTQYF. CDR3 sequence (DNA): TGTGCCAGCAGCTCGCAGGGAAGTGGTTACGCAGATACGCAGTATTTT.

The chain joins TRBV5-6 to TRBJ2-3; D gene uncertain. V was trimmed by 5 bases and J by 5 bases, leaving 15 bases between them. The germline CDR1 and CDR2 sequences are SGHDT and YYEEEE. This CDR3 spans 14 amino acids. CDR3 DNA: TGTGCCAGCAGAACCCGAAATAGAGAAGATACGCAGTATTTT. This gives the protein CASRTRNREDTQYF. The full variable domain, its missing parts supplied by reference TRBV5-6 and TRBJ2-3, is DAGVTQSPTHLIKTRGQQVTLRCSPKSGHDTVSWYQQALGQGPQFIFQYYEEEERQRGNFPDRFSGHQFPNYSSELNVNALLLGDSALYLCASRTRNREDTQYFGPGTRLTVL.

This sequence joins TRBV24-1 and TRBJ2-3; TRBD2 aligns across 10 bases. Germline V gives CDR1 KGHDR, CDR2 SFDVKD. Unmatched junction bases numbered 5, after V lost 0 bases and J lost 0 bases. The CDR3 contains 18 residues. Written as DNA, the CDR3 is TGTGCCACCAGTGATTTGCAGACTAGCGGGCCAAGCACAGATACGCAGTATTTT. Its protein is CATSDLQTSGPSTDTQYF.

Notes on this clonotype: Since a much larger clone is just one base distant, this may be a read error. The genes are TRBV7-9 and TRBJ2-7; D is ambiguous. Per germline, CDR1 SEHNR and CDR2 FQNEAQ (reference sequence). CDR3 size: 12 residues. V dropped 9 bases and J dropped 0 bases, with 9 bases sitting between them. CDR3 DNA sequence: TGTGCCAGAAGTACCTTCTCCTACGAGCAGTACTTC. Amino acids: CARSTFSYEQYF. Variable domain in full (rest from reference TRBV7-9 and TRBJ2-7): DTGVSQNPRHKITKRGQNVTFRCDPISEHNRLYWYRQTLGQGPEFLTYFQNEAQLEKSRLLSDRFSAERPKGSFSTLEIQRTEQGDSAMYLCARSTFSYEQYFGPGTRLTVT.

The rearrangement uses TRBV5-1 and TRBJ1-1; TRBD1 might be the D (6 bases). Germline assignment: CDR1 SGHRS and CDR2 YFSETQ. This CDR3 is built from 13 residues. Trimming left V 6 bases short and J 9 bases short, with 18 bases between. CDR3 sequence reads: CASNIQGEEKAFF. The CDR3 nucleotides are TGCGCCAGCAATATACAGGGTGAGGAAAAAGCTTTCTTT.

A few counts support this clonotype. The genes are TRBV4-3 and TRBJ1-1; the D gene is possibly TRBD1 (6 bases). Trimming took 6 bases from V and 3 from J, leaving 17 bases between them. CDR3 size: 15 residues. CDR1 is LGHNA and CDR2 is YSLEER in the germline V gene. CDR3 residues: CASSLGGSLDTEAFF. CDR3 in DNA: TGCGCCAGCAGTCTCGGGGGCTCTTTGGACACTGAAGCTTTCTTT.

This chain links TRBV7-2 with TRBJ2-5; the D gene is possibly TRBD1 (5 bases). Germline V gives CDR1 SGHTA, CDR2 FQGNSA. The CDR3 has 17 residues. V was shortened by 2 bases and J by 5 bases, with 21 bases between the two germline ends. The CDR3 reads CASSLSHIGAGGETQYF. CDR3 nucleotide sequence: TGTGCCAGCAGCTTAAGTCATATTGGGGCAGGCGGCGAGACCCAGTACTTC.

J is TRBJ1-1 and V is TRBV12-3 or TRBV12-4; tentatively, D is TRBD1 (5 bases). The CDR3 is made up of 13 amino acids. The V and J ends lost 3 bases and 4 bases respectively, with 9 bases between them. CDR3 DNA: TGTGCCAGCAGTTTCCGACAGTCCACTGAAGCTTTCTTT. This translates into CASSFRQSTEAFF.

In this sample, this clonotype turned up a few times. CDR3 residues: CASSLAPGSNTDTQYF. The CDR3 bases are TGCGCCAGCAGCTTGGCCCCCGGGAGTAACACAGATACGCAGTATTTT. J is TRBJ2-3 and V is TRBV5-1; D is perhaps TRBD2 (6 bases). Between the trimmed V and J ends, which lost 0 bases and 2 bases, there was a span of 13 bases. The CDR3 loop spans 16 amino acids. CDR1 is SGHRS, CDR2 YFSETQ, per germline.

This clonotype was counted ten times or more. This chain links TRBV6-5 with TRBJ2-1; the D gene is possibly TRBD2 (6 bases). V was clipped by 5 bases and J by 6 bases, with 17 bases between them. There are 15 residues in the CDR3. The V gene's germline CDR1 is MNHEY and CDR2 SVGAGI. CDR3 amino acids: CASSRSVGGGNEQFF. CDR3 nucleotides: TGTGCCAGCAGTCGTAGTGTGGGAGGAGGCAATGAGCAGTTCTTC.

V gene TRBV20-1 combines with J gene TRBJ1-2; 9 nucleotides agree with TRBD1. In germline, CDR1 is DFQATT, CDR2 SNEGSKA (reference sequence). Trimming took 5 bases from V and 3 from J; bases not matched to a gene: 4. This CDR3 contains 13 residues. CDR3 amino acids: CSALQGADYGYTF. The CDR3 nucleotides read TGCAGTGCTCTACAGGGGGCGGACTATGGCTACACCTTC.